The entry below gives a single T cell receptor (beta chain) sequence along with its context. The antigen remains undetermined. Sample treatment: approximately 10-day PBMC culture with coronavirus spike peptide pools or control peptides (ViraFEST assay). ViraFEST stimulated the growth of antigen-specific T cells using peptide pools and subsequently profiled their TCRs by sequencing. This sample was included in a study of vaccination and CD4 T cells after COVID-19. About the study: In the convalescent cohort, there were six males and four females, two of them Hispanic.

Study results and limitations: A nonsignificant rise from about 20 to 38 was seen in the median number of SARS-CoV-2-reactive clonotypes. A comparatively limited set of convalescent patients was examined, with no early post-infection timepoints.

The CDR3 sequence is 16 residues long. The V gene lost 4 bases and the J gene lost 1 base, with 17 bases spanning the gap. CDR1 is SGHTA and CDR2 is FQGNSA in the germline V gene. Once obtained from cultured CD4+ T cells, the DNA was sequenced using the Oncomine TCR Beta short-read assay. TCRdb recomputed calls from the PCR reads with MiXCR, one row per CDR3 protein. The table lists roughly 5,000 distinct CDR3 sequences, less than 50% of them singletons. The rearrangement uses TRBV7-2 and TRBJ2-7, with D perhaps matching TRBD2 (7 bases). The receptor comes from a human donor who had recovered from COVID-19. Specimen: CD4+ T cells from blood, cultured in vitro. The CDR3 region is CASSWGRGRLSYEQYF. The CDR3 nucleotides read TGTGCCAGCAGCTGGGGGCGGGGGAGACTTTCCTACGAGCAGTACTTC. The full variable domain, completed using reference TRBV7-2 and TRBJ2-7, is GAGVSQSPSNKVTEKGKDVELRCDPISGHTALYWYRQSLGQGLEFLIYFQGNSAPDKSGLPSDRFSAERTGGSVSTLTIQRTQQEDSAVYLCASSWGRGRLSYEQYFGPGTRLTVT.